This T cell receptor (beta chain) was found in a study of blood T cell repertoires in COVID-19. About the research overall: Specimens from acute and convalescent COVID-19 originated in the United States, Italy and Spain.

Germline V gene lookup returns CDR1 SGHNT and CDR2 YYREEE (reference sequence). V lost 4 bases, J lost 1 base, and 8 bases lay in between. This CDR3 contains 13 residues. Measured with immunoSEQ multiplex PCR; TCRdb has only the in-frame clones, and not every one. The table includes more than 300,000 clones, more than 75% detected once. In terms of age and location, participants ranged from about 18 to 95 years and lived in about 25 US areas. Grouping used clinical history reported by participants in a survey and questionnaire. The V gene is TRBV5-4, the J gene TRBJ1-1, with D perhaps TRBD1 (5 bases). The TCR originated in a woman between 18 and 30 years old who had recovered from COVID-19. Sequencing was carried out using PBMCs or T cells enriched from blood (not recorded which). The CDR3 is CASSGGGNTEAFF. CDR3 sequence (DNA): TGTGCCAGCAGCGGGGGGGGGAACACTGAAGCTTTCTTT. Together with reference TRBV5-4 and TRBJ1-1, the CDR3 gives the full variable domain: ETGVTQSPTHLIKTRGQQVTLRCSSQSGHNTVSWYQQALGQGPQFIFQYYREEENGRGNFPPRFSGLQFPNYSSELNVNALELDDSALYLCASSGGGNTEAFFGQGTRLTVV.